These 18 T cell receptor beta chains were all obtained from the same sample, sequenced in a study of blood T cells in healthy people across ages. The second PCR ran about 6 to 12 cycles with a sample-barcoded 5' primer and J-beta primers. TCRdb re-called the 5' RACE reads through MiXCR, storing one row per CDR3 protein. The sample consists of about 1,000,000 distinct CDR3 sequences, over 35% of them appearing once. Input material: blood. The receptor set was obtained from a woman aged 60 to 75 in good health.

This chain connects TRBV9 to TRBJ2-5, with 12 nucleotides matching TRBD2. V trimming: 3 bases; J trimming: 11 bases; junction bases outside the gene matches: 11. The CDR3 is made up of 15 amino acids. Germline CDR1 SGDLS, CDR2 YYNGEE. CDR3: CASSARLAGDNEQYF. The CDR3 nucleotides read TGTGCCAGCAGCGCGAGACTAGCGGGGGACAATGAGCAGTACTTC.

This clonotype was seen only a few times. The genes are TRBV29-1 and TRBJ1-2, with D possibly matching TRBD1 (6 bases). The CDR3 length is 14 residues. The germline CDR1 and CDR2 sequences are SQVTM and ANQGSEA. V lost 7 bases and J lost 4, with 19 bases in between. The DNA for the CDR3 is TGCAGCGCCATTAAGGGGGGCTCTGTCTATGGCTACACCTTC. Encoded protein: CSAIKGGSVYGYTF.

This chain connects TRBV5-5 to TRBJ2-3, with TRBD2 identical over 16 bases. The CDR3 extends over 20 amino acids. Germline CDR1 and CDR2: SGHKS and YYEKEE (reference sequence). The V segment lost 3 bases and the J segment 0 bases; nucleotides outside the gene matches: 10. The CDR3 loop reads CASSSPGLAGGPGSTDTQYF. The CDR3 DNA follows: TGTGCCAGCAGCTCACCGGGACTAGCGGGAGGGCCGGGGAGCACAGATACGCAGTATTTT.

This chain links TRBV7-6 with TRBJ2-4; 8 bases match TRBD1. The DNA end is more similar to TRBJ2-7, so the J call may be wrong. The CDR3 totals 15 residues. Germline lookup yields CDR1 SGHVS and CDR2 FNYEAQ. Written as DNA, the CDR3 is TGTGCCAGCAGCGAGCGCGGGACAGGATCCTACGAGCAGTACTTC. Translated, it gives CASSERGTGSYEQYF.

Only a few counts were recorded for this clonotype. CDR3 sequence: CASSLGGSGQPQHF. DNA of the CDR3: TGTGCCAGCAGTTTAGGAGGGTCAGGGCAGCCCCAGCATTTT. This sequence joins TRBV28 and TRBJ1-5; D may be TRBD1 (5 bases). The CDR3 consists of 14 residues. CDR1 is MDHEN, CDR2 SYDVKM, per germline. V was trimmed by 2 bases and J by 7 bases, leaving 12 bases between them.

J is TRBJ2-5 and V is TRBV5-1; D is perhaps TRBD1 (6 bases). CDR3 length: 16 residues. V dropped 1 base and J dropped 0 bases, with 13 bases sitting between them. Germline-derived CDR1 and CDR2 are SGHRS and YFSETQ. CDR3 nucleotide sequence: TGCGCCAGCAGCTTGCTCGGGACACTTAACCAAGAGACCCAGTACTTC. Residues: CASSLLGTLNQETQYF.

The genes are TRBV6-2 or TRBV6-3 and TRBJ1-1, with D possibly being TRBD1 (5 bases). Germline loops: CDR1 MNHEY, CDR2 SVGEGT. The CDR3 spans 18 residues. Trimming stripped 6 bases from V and 1 base from J, with 24 bases between. The CDR3 sequence is CASSNRYWFGRENTEAFF. CDR3 nucleotide sequence: TGTGCCAGCAGCAACAGGTACTGGTTCGGTCGAGAGAACACTGAAGCTTTCTTT.

This clonotype was counted at least ten times. The J gene is TRBJ2-7, the V gene TRBV6-5; a weak D match, TRBD2 (5 bases). Trimming left V 0 bases short and J 4 bases short, with 7 bases between. CDR1 MNHEY and CDR2 SVGAGI come from the germline V gene. The CDR3 loop spans 13 amino acids. The CDR3 here is CASSYSREYEQYF. CDR3 DNA: TGTGCCAGCAGTTACTCCCGGGAATACGAGCAGTACTTC.

The chain employs TRBV27 and TRBJ1-2; 9 bases are shared with TRBD1. The CDR3 has 13 amino acids. The germline V gene encodes CDR1 MNHEY and CDR2 SMNVEV (reference sequence). Trimming removed 8 bases from V and 2 bases from J; junction bases left unmatched: 3. CDR3 in DNA: TGTGCCAGCTGGGACAGGGTGAACTATGGCTACACCTTC. Its protein is CASWDRVNYGYTF.

CDR3 sequence (DNA): TGCAGTGCTAGGGGCCAGGGGGTTTATCAGCCCCAGCATTTT. Amino acids: CSARGQGVYQPQHF. The chain employs TRBV20-1 and TRBJ1-5; 7 bases are a match to TRBD1. This CDR3 has 14 residues. Germline V gene data show CDR1 as DFQATT and CDR2 as SNEGSKA (reference sequence). The ends lost 3 bases at V and 5 bases at J; junction bases unmatched: 7.

The gene calls are TRBV12-3 or TRBV12-4 and TRBJ1-1, with a weak D call TRBD1 (5 bases). This CDR3 is built from 13 residues. Trimming shortened V by 8 bases and J by 6 bases, and 16 bases separated the two germline ends. For the CDR3, the DNA is TGTGCCAGCTCCCCCACCCGAGGGGCTGAAGCTTTCTTT. Protein: CASSPTRGAEAFF.

V is TRBV10-3 and J is TRBJ2-7; tentative D call: TRBD1 (6 bases). Trimming removed 6 bases from V and 3 bases from J, with 15 bases in between. Germline V gene sequence: CDR1 ENHRY, CDR2 SYGVKD. The CDR3 length is 14 residues. The CDR3 region has the DNA TGTGCCATCAGAGCGACAGGATCCCTCTACGAGCAGTACTTC. Translated: CAIRATGSLYEQYF.

This clonotype was recorded a few times. The chain is built from TRBV10-3 and TRBJ2-2; no reliable D call. Germline loops: CDR1 ENHRY, CDR2 SYGVKD. This CDR3 is built from 14 residues. V gave up 6 bases and J gave up 0 bases, with 8 bases separating them. Written as DNA, the CDR3 is TGTGCCATCAGGGTATCTGCGAACACCGGGGAGCTGTTTTTT. This sequence encodes CAIRVSANTGELFF.

V is TRBV12-3 or TRBV12-4 and J is TRBJ2-5, with D perhaps TRBD1 or TRBD2 (5 bases each). V shed 5 bases and J shed 11 bases, with 18 bases lying between them. CDR3 size: 13 residues. This CDR3 reads CASSISGTDKQYF. The CDR3 DNA sequence: TGTGCCAGCAGTATTTCCGGGACCGACAAGCAGTACTTC.

The gene calls are TRBV12-3 or TRBV12-4 and TRBJ1-5; D may be TRBD1 (5 bases). Trimming took 5 bases from V and 4 from J, leaving 9 bases between them. The CDR3 length is 13 residues. The CDR3 reads CASSIQGNQPQHF. The DNA of the CDR3 is TGTGCCAGCAGTATCCAGGGTAATCAGCCCCAGCATTTT.

The rearrangement links TRBV29-1 to TRBJ2-7, with D unclear. Germline assignment: CDR1 SQVTM and CDR2 ANQGSEA. Trimming shortened V by 4 bases and J by 4 bases, and 11 bases separated the two germline ends. This CDR3 comprises 12 residues. The CDR3 DNA sequence: TGCAGCGTTGTCACCCTCGGGTACGAGCAGTACTTC. Amino acid sequence: CSVVTLGYEQYF.

Turning to this clonotype: Compared with germline, one end of the junction differs, possibly owing to a read error. V and J are TRBV5-6 and TRBJ2-1, with D tentatively TRBD2 (5 bases). This CDR3 comprises 15 residues. Germline V gives CDR1 SGHDT, CDR2 YYEEEE. The CDR3 DNA sequence: TGTGCCAGCAAGGAGGCGAAGCGCCAATACAATGGGCAGTTCTTC. As protein: CASKEAKRQYNGQFF.

The V call is TRBV2, the J call TRBJ2-5, with D perhaps matching TRBD2 (5 bases). V lost 1 base, J lost 7 bases, and 13 bases lay in between. The CDR3 spans 14 residues. From germline, CDR1 is SNHLY and CDR2 FYNNEI. The chain's CDR3 is CASSEDSASRTQYF. For the CDR3, the DNA is TGTGCCAGCAGTGAAGATAGCGCCTCAAGGACCCAGTACTTC.